The 3 T cell receptor beta chains in this list originate from one sample, sequenced in a study of cytomegalovirus exposure and HLA in healthy donors. A multiplex PCR was run with 60 Vbeta primers and 13 Jbeta primers. Profiling relied on immunoSEQ multiplex PCR, and the TCRdb table lists in-frame clones only, not all of them. The sample holds 200,000 to 250,000 clones, around 80% seen once. Specimen: PBMCs. The receptor source for this set is a woman aged 60-75 years in good health and CMV-seropositive.

The V call is TRBV30, the J call TRBJ2-1, with 12 nucleotides matching TRBD2. Germline V gene sequence: CDR1 GTSNPN, CDR2 SVGIG (reference sequence). This CDR3 has 16 residues. V lost 0 bases and J lost 6; bases outside the gene matches: 6. This CDR3 is CAWSVLSSGGANEQFF. As DNA, the CDR3 is TGTGCCTGGAGTGTACTGTCTAGCGGGGGGGCCAATGAGCAGTTCTTC.

The chain recombines TRBV4-2 with TRBJ2-5; TRBD2 aligns across 8 bases. CDR1 and CDR2 (germline): LGHNA, YNFKEQ. This CDR3 has 15 residues. V lost 1 base and J lost 4; bases outside the gene matches: 5. The DNA of the CDR3 is TGTGCCAGCAGCCAAGGGCGGGGGGAGGGAGAGACCCAGTACTTC. Its translation is CASSQGRGEGETQYF.

This clone was seen more than once but under ten times. The chain has TRBV5-4 and TRBJ1-3; unclear D gene. Trimming pared 0 bases from V and 0 bases from J, leaving 7 bases between. CDR3 size: 15 residues. CDR1 is SGHNT, CDR2 YYREEE, per germline (reference sequence). CDR3 sequence (DNA): TGTGCCAGCAGCTTGGACCGGAGCTCTGGAAACACCATATATTTT. Its protein product is CASSLDRSSGNTIYF.